Presented here are 25 T cell receptor beta chains from one specimen sequenced in a study of CD8 T cells in ankylosing spondylitis. These receptors lack a known antigen. Regarding the study as a whole: Apparently characteristic of ankylosing spondylitis blood was a TCR beta motif (under ten highly homologous variants).

TCRdb itself ran the 5' RACE reads through MiXCR, one entry per CDR3 protein. Of 700,000 to 850,000 distinct CDR3 sequences detected, roughly 10% appear once; the ten largest clones hold 0.45% to 0.6%. The sample taken for sequencing was blood, either unsorted or a sorted T cell fraction (not recorded which). These TCRs come from a male donor with ankylosing spondylitis.

This clonotype was recorded many times. CDR3 region: CASNRGQGPYEQYF. The CDR3 DNA reads as TGTGCCAGCAACCGGGGACAGGGACCCTACGAGCAGTACTTC. V gene TRBV7-8 combines with J gene TRBJ2-7; 9 bases align to TRBD1. This CDR3 spans 14 amino acids. V was pared by 7 bases and J by 2 bases, with 6 bases of the junction left unmatched. Germline assignment: CDR1 SGHVS and CDR2 FQNEAQ.

This clonotype was recorded a few times. The genes are TRBV4-3 and TRBJ1-3, with TRBD1 as a possible D gene (5 bases). The CDR3 contains 17 residues. Germline loops: CDR1 LGHNA, CDR2 YSLEER. V was cut by 1 base and J by 0 bases, with 13 bases left in between. CDR3 loop: CASSQGGEPFSGNTIYF. CDR3 coding DNA: TGCGCCAGCAGCCAAGGGGGCGAACCTTTCTCTGGAAACACCATATATTTT.

This chain connects TRBV20-1 to TRBJ2-7; D is perhaps TRBD2 (6 bases). This CDR3 contains 14 residues. V lost 6 bases, J lost 0 bases, and 15 bases lay in between. Germline V gives CDR1 DFQATT, CDR2 SNEGSKA (reference sequence). CDR3 sequence (DNA): TGCAGTGCCTCCTTGGGCGGGGACTCCTACGAGCAGTACTTC. Its translation: CSASLGGDSYEQYF.

V usage is TRBV5-1 and J usage is TRBJ2-7; 13 nucleotides match TRBD2. The length of the CDR3 is 16 residues. Germline lookup yields CDR1 SGHRS and CDR2 YFSETQ. After removal of 0 bases from V and 3 bases from J, the junction contained 3 bases not matched to a gene. The CDR3 reads CASSLEGTSGIYEQYF. Written as DNA, the CDR3 is TGCGCCAGCAGCTTGGAAGGGACTAGCGGGATCTACGAGCAGTACTTC.

This clonotype was recorded many times. The chain carries TRBV5-1 and TRBJ2-1; possible D gene TRBD2, 6 bases. CDR3 size: 15 residues. The V end lost 4 bases, the J end lost 2 bases, and 13 bases lay between the germline ends. Per germline, CDR1 SGHRS and CDR2 YFSETQ. CDR3 residues: CASSAGLSTYNEQFF. The CDR3 bases are TGCGCCAGCAGCGCAGGACTATCCACCTACAATGAGCAGTTCTTC.

This clonotype was detected ten times or more. The V gene is TRBV7-9, the J gene TRBJ1-2, with D possibly TRBD1 on 6 matching bases. Per germline, CDR1 SEHNR and CDR2 FQNEAQ (reference sequence). V lost 5 bases to trimming and J lost 7 bases, with 17 bases between them. The CDR3 consists of 14 residues. The CDR3 region has the DNA TGTGCCAGCAGCCCTTCCCAAGTAGGGGGTGGCTACACCTTC. It yields the protein CASSPSQVGGGYTF.

This clonotype was observed a handful of times. The chain is built from TRBV9 and TRBJ1-5; 8 bases line up with TRBD1. V lost 5 bases, J lost 4 bases, and 5 bases stayed unmatched. The germline V gene has CDR1 SGDLS and CDR2 YYNGEE. The CDR3 runs to 14 residues. CDR3 protein: CASSGTGRNQPQHF. CDR3 sequence (DNA): TGTGCCAGCAGTGGGACAGGTAGGAATCAGCCCCAGCATTTT.

This clonotype was recorded a few times. The V call is TRBV9, the J call TRBJ2-5, with TRBD2 matching over 16 bases. CDR3 length: 17 residues. The ends lost 3 bases at V and 1 base at J; junction bases unmatched: 3. Per the germline V gene, CDR1 is SGDLS and CDR2 is YYNGEE. For the CDR3, the DNA is TGTGCCAGCAGCGAAGGGACTAGCGGGGGGGTCCAAGAGACCCAGTACTTC. Its protein is CASSEGTSGGVQETQYF.

This clonotype was counted at least ten times. V gene TRBV20-1 combines with J gene TRBJ2-3, with D unclear. The CDR3 is 12 amino acids. Germline V CDR1 and CDR2: DFQATT, SNEGSKA (reference sequence). V lost 2 bases and J 2 bases, leaving 5 bases between the germline ends. The CDR3 coding sequence is TGCAGTGCTAGAAGTAACACAGATACGCAGTATTTT. It yields the protein CSARSNTDTQYF.

This clonotype was detected only a few times. The chain couples TRBV20-1 to TRBJ2-2; D not certain. V lost 4 bases and J lost 1, with 13 bases in between. Germline assignment: CDR1 DFQATT and CDR2 SNEGSKA (reference sequence). This CDR3 contains 15 residues. CDR3 amino acids: CSAIFSLKNTGELFF. The CDR3, as DNA: TGCAGTGCTATTTTCTCACTCAAGAACACCGGGGAGCTGTTTTTT.

This clonotype was recorded a few times. The rearrangement joins TRBV7-9 to TRBJ1-2, with a weak D call TRBD1 (5 bases). This CDR3 is built from 16 residues. Germline V gene sequence: CDR1 SEHNR, CDR2 FQNEAQ (reference sequence). V shed 5 bases and J shed 8 bases, with 24 bases lying between them. For the CDR3, the DNA is TGTGCCAGCAGCCCAACCCGGGGCCTGAACCGCCGCGGCTACACCTTC. As protein: CASSPTRGLNRRGYTF.

This sequence joins TRBV28 and TRBJ2-3; TRBD2 matches 12 bases. The CDR3 runs 19 residues. Trimming cost V 1 base and J 1 base; bases outside gene matches: 9. Germline V CDR1 and CDR2: MDHEN, SYDVKM. This chain's CDR3 is CASSLLRASGRAGTDTQYF. DNA for the CDR3: TGTGCCAGCAGTTTATTAAGGGCTAGCGGGAGGGCCGGCACAGATACGCAGTATTTT.

This chain joins TRBV7-9 and TRBJ1-1; D is ambiguous. The CDR3 consists of 13 residues. The germline V and J ends were trimmed by 8 bases and 3 bases, with 13 bases remaining between them. Germline CDR1 is SEHNR and CDR2 is FQNEAQ (reference sequence). CDR3 amino acids: CASLRNLDTEAFF. In DNA, the CDR3 is TGTGCCAGCTTACGAAATTTGGACACTGAAGCTTTCTTT.

This clonotype showed up many times. The gene calls are TRBV20-1 and TRBJ2-3; 8 bases are a match to TRBD2. CDR3 length: 15 amino acids. Germline V CDR1 and CDR2: DFQATT, SNEGSKA (reference sequence). With 3 bases clipped from V and 4 bases from J, the junction kept 9 bases outside the gene matches. The CDR3 bases are TGCAGTGCTAGCCATGCGGGAGGAGGGCCAGATACGCAGTATTTT. Protein: CSASHAGGGPDTQYF.

This clonotype was seen a handful of times. The V call is TRBV6-2 or TRBV6-3, the J call TRBJ1-2; 9 bases map to TRBD1. This CDR3 has 16 amino acids. V shed 2 bases and J 5 bases; nucleotides not matched to a gene: 9. CDR1 is MNHEY and CDR2 is SVGEGT in the germline V gene. As DNA, the CDR3 is TGTGCCAGCAGTTACACCAGGACAGGGGAGCTGTATGGCTACACCTTC. This codes for CASSYTRTGELYGYTF.

For the CDR3, the DNA is TGCAGTGCTCCTCCCGGGACTCGATTTCCAGATACGCAGTATTTT. This sequence encodes CSAPPGTRFPDTQYF. The rearrangement links TRBV20-1 to TRBJ2-3, with D perhaps TRBD2 (6 bases). CDR1 is DFQATT and CDR2 is SNEGSKA in the germline V gene (reference sequence). V shed 5 bases and J shed 4 bases, with 19 bases lying between them. This CDR3 region has 15 residues.

V and J are TRBV15 and TRBJ2-7; TRBD1 or TRBD2 may be the D gene (5 bases each). V was clipped by 4 bases and J by 6 bases, with 16 bases between them. Germline V gene sequence: CDR1 LNHNV, CDR2 YYDKDF (reference sequence). There are 14 residues in the CDR3. CDR3: CATSTDWGSGEQYF. The CDR3 DNA reads as TGTGCCACCAGCACCGACTGGGGGAGCGGCGAGCAGTACTTC.

The V and J genes are TRBV4-2 and TRBJ2-7; D is unclear. The CDR3 totals 14 residues. The V end was cut by 3 bases, the J end by 2 bases, with 11 bases between. Looked up from germline, CDR1 is LGHNA and CDR2 is YNFKEQ. The CDR3: CASSQGLITYEQYF. DNA for the CDR3: TGTGCCAGCAGCCAGGGCCTAATAACCTACGAGCAGTACTTC.

The chain uses TRBV5-4 and TRBJ2-5; D call uncertain. There are 16 residues in the CDR3. Germline V lookup: CDR1 SGHNT, CDR2 YYREEE (reference sequence). The V end lost 7 bases, the J end lost 5 bases, and 24 bases lay between the germline ends. The CDR3 coding sequence is TGTGCCAGCGGGGATATGACGGAATCAGCCAGGGAGACCCAGTACTTC. It is translated as CASGDMTESARETQYF. Supplemented by reference TRBV5-4 and TRBJ2-5, the full variable domain reads ETGVTQSPTHLIKTRGQQVTLRCSSQSGHNTVSWYQQALGQGPQFIFQYYREEENGRGNFPPRFSGLQFPNYSSELNVNALELDDSALYLCASGDMTESARETQYFGPGTRLLVL.

This clonotype was counted ten times or more. V usage is TRBV20-1 and J usage is TRBJ1-6; the match to TRBD1 covers 7 bases. The CDR3 spans 13 residues. Germline V gene lookup returns CDR1 DFQATT and CDR2 SNEGSKA (reference sequence). The trim removed 5 bases at V and 8 bases at J, leaving 6 bases unmatched. The CDR3 loop reads CSAVDRADSPLHF. In nucleotides, the CDR3 is TGCAGTGCTGTAGACAGGGCGGATTCACCCCTCCACTTT.

This chain uses TRBV4-3 with TRBJ2-7; the match to TRBD2 covers 10 bases. J was trimmed by 4 bases and V by 0 bases; bases with no gene match: 9. Germline V gene data show CDR1 as LGHNA and CDR2 as YSLEER. The CDR3 extends over 17 amino acids. The CDR3 region is CASSQEGLAGDSYEQYF. The CDR3 DNA is TGCGCCAGCAGCCAAGAAGGGCTAGCGGGAGATTCATACGAGCAGTACTTC.

This clonotype was detected a few times. The chain combines TRBV5-4 with TRBJ2-3, with TRBD2 matching 15 bases. The CDR3 has 18 amino acids. The V segment lost 3 bases and the J segment 0 bases; nucleotides outside the gene matches: 5. Germline V gene sequence: CDR1 SGHNT, CDR2 YYREEE (reference sequence). The CDR3 reads CASSSGLAGGPSTDTQYF. The CDR3 nucleotides read TGTGCCAGCAGCTCGGGACTAGCGGGGGGTCCTAGCACAGATACGCAGTATTTT.

The sample holds many counts of this clonotype. This chain links TRBV20-1 with TRBJ2-3; perhaps TRBD2 as D (5 bases). Germline V CDR1 and CDR2: DFQATT, SNEGSKA (reference sequence). The CDR3 totals 14 residues. The V gene lost 3 bases and the J gene lost 1 base, with 11 bases spanning the gap. The DNA for the CDR3 is TGCAGTGCTAGTAAACGGGAACGCACAGATACGCAGTATTTT. Its translation is CSASKRERTDTQYF.

In its sample, this clonotype was seen a few times. The genes are TRBV28 and TRBJ1-1, with D maybe TRBD1 (6 bases). This CDR3 has 15 residues. Germline assignment: CDR1 MDHEN and CDR2 SYDVKM. Trimming took off 3 bases at V and 2 bases at J, with 13 bases between the two ends. The CDR3, as DNA: TGTGCCAGCAGTTTCCTGGGACAAGATAACACTGAAGCTTTCTTT. Its translation: CASSFLGQDNTEAFF.

This clonotype has ten or more counts. The rearrangement links TRBV20-1 to TRBJ2-2, with D perhaps given as TRBD1 or TRBD2 (5 bases each). Looked up from germline, CDR1 is DFQATT and CDR2 is SNEGSKA (reference sequence). This CDR3 comprises 19 residues. Trimming stripped 1 base from V and 0 bases from J, with 21 bases between. CDR3 bases: TGCAGTGCTAGAGTGGAAAGGGGCCTTCGAGGGACGAACACCGGGGAGCTGTTTTTT. Translation gives CSARVERGLRGTNTGELFF.